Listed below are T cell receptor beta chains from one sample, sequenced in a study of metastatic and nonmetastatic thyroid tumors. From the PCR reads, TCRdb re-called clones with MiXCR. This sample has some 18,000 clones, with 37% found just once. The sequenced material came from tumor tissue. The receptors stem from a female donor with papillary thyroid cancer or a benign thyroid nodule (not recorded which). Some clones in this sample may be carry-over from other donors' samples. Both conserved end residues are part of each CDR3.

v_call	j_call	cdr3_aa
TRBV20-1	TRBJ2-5	CSARVNSGSQTQYF
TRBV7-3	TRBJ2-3	CASSPMTSESTDTQYF
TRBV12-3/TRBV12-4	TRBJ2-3	CASSLALRGQIITDTQYF
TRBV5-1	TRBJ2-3	CASSFQGDTDTQYF
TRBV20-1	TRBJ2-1	CSASGVPPLYNEQFF
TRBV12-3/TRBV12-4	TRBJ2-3	CASTPAGTDTQYF
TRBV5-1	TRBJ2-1	CASSLPRGASYNEQFF
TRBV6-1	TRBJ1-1	CATRRNTEAFF
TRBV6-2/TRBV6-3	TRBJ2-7	CASSLAGVYEQYF
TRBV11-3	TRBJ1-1	CASSAAGAGTEAFF
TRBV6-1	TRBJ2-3	CASSEWAGALGTDTQYF
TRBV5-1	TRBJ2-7	CASSLSPQRDEQYF
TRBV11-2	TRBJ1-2	CASSLVEFVAADGYTF
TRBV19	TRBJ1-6	CASKDIYNSPLHF
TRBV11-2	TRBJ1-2	CASSLVQTGGYGYTF